This T cell receptor (beta chain) comes out of a study of T cells in Graves' hyperthyroidism and ophthalmopathy. Study-wide findings and caveats: Before onset, by a median of around six months, the model predicted ophthalmopathy. Most clonotypes that expanded in the thyroid above 0.001 also showed up in blood.

Investigators excluded patients with uncontrolled infection, other autoimmune disease, pregnancy or lactation. Diagnoses were made from clinical symptoms, serum measures (thyroxine and TRAb), thyroid ultrasound and orbital computed tomography. There are 16 residues in the CDR3. Germline CDR1 MDHEN, CDR2 SYDVKM. V lost 5 bases to trimming and J lost 2 bases; unmatched junction nucleotides: 9. There are many counts of this clonotype. Its antigen is not identified. The investigators amplified TCR beta CDR3 regions from RNA transcripts. The HTBI primer set drove a first-round RT-PCR of the TCR CDR3. In TCRdb, the multiplex PCR reads were re-called with MiXCR into one record per CDR3 protein. Seen here are more than 150,000 distinct CDR3 sequences, approximately 17% observed once, and the top ten hold 29%.

The sequence was obtained from a woman aged 50 to 65 with Graves' hyperthyroidism. The chain employs TRBV28 and TRBJ2-7, with 10 nucleotides matching TRBD1. The sequenced sample was blood. CDR3 DNA: TGTGCCAGCAGTCCACCCCTGGGACAGGGGCCCTACGAGCAGTACTTC. Amino acid sequence: CASSPPLGQGPYEQYF.